This entry lists 10 T cell receptor beta chains sequenced from one sample in a study of blood T cell repertoires in COVID-19. The method was immunoSEQ multiplex PCR; TCRdb's version includes in-frame clones alone and lacks a portion of them. The sample comprises roughly 260,000 clones, approximately 77% of which are singletons, and 3.1% rests with the top ten. The sequenced sample consisted of peripheral blood. The receptor source for this set is a woman in her late teens or twenties with acute or convalescent COVID-19.

The rearrangement uses TRBV5-1 and TRBJ2-1; 12 bases are shared with TRBD2. V gave up 4 bases and J gave up 0 bases; unmatched junction bases: 8. Germline CDR1 and CDR2: SGHRS and YFSETQ. This CDR3 spans 18 amino acids. CDR3 coding DNA: TGCGCCAGCAGCGTGGGACTAGCGGGCGACTTCTCCTACAATGAGCAGTTCTTC. Translating it yields CASSVGLAGDFSYNEQFF.

CDR3 bases: TGTGCCAGCAAGAAAAACCGGGACAGCTCCTACGAGCAGTACTTC. Amino acids: CASKKNRDSSYEQYF. The chain has TRBV6-5 and TRBJ2-7, with TRBD1 matching 7 bases. Trimming at V came to 7 bases and at J to 0 bases, leaving 9 bases not matched to a gene. CDR1 and CDR2 from the germline V gene are MNHEY and SVGAGI. This CDR3 spans 15 amino acids.

The rearrangement uses TRBV19 and TRBJ2-7, with 12 bases lining up with TRBD2. The CDR3 sequence is 20 residues long. The germline V gene encodes CDR1 LNHDA and CDR2 SQIVND (reference sequence). J lost 2 bases, V lost 4 bases, and 18 bases had no gene match. The DNA of the CDR3 is TGTGCCAGTAGTAAGTTACCGGGACTAGCGGGCCTGGGGTCTCCCTACGAGCAGTACTTC. Amino acids: CASSKLPGLAGLGSPYEQYF.

This sequence joins TRBV29-1 and TRBJ1-2; D might be TRBD1 (6 bases). Germline-derived CDR1 and CDR2 are SQVTM and ANQGSEA. The CDR3 contains 15 residues. V lost 1 base to trimming and J lost 7 bases, with 19 bases between them. The CDR3 loop is CSVEGLLAGASGYTF. The CDR3 DNA reads as TGCAGCGTTGAAGGGCTTCTTGCGGGGGCGAGTGGCTACACCTTC.

The rearrangement uses TRBV19 and TRBJ1-5; TRBD1 might be the D (5 bases). The CDR3 has 18 residues. Per germline, CDR1 LNHDA and CDR2 SQIVND (reference sequence). The V end lost 3 bases, the J end lost 2 bases, and 20 bases lay between the germline ends. CDR3: CASSMAVGQGLGNQPQHF. In DNA, the CDR3 is TGTGCCAGTAGTATGGCCGTTGGGCAGGGCTTGGGCAATCAGCCCCAGCATTTT.

This clone was detected a few times. The J gene is TRBJ2-5, the V gene TRBV21-1; TRBD1 was called by the table and not checked on the DNA. TRBV21-1 is described as a pseudogene. The CDR3 loop spans 15 amino acids. The CDR3 DNA reads TGTGCCAGCAGCATACGAAACGACAGGGAAGAGACCCAGTACTTC. Translated: CASSIRNDREETQYF.

V usage is TRBV10-1 and J usage is TRBJ2-1, with 7 bases identical to TRBD1. CDR1 and CDR2 from the germline V gene are WNHNN and SYGVQD (reference sequence). The CDR3 has 15 residues. Losses at the gene ends were 5 bases for V and 4 bases for J; bases not matched to a gene: 8. CDR3 nucleotides: TGCGCCAGCAGTTATTCGTCAGGGGGTTACAATGAGCAGTTCTTC. This translates into CASSYSSGGYNEQFF.

The chain employs TRBV7-2 and TRBJ1-6, with TRBD1 matching 7 bases. V shed 5 bases and J 4 bases; nucleotides not matched to a gene: 5. The germline CDR1 and CDR2 sequences are SGHTA and FQGNSA. This CDR3 has 15 residues. This CDR3 reads CASSPRTGYNSPLHF. CDR3 coding DNA: TGTGCCAGCAGCCCACGGACAGGTTATAATTCACCCCTCCACTTT.

This clone was counted a single time. The V and J genes are TRBV10-3 and TRBJ2-1; TRBD2 agrees at 16 bases. CDR1 is ENHRY and CDR2 is SYGVKD in the germline V gene. The CDR3 has 17 residues. Germline trimming cut 2 bases from V and 9 bases from J; bases unmatched to any gene: 7. The CDR3 sequence is CAISEPVGLAGGGEQFF. CDR3 DNA sequence: TGTGCCATCAGTGAGCCGGTGGGACTAGCGGGAGGGGGTGAGCAGTTCTTC.

The V call is TRBV29-1, the J call TRBJ2-1, with TRBD2 matching 14 bases. The V and J ends lost 4 bases and 8 bases, in that order; junction bases with no gene match: 19. This CDR3 comprises 19 residues. Germline V lookup: CDR1 SQVTM, CDR2 ANQGSEA. CDR3 loop: CSVVPRGSGPGLAGDEQFF. The CDR3 nucleotides are TGCAGCGTTGTACCAAGGGGGTCAGGACCGGGACTAGCGGGGGATGAGCAGTTCTTC.